This entry features one T cell receptor (beta chain) sequence. The antigen is undetermined. This record belongs to a study of shared clonotypes between healthy human individuals. Findings and limits, study-wide: In four donors, around 5% of naive CD4 clonotypes appeared in common.

CDR1 MDHEN and CDR2 SYDVKM come from the germline V gene. V was cut by 7 bases and J by 1 base, with 11 bases left in between. This CDR3 has 14 amino acids. Sequencing used immunoSEQ multiplex PCR; TCRdb keeps in-frame clones, though not all of them. The sample includes more than 850,000 clones, around 78% of them seen just once. Within Nashville, Tennessee resided all donors, each a Caucasian adult. Sequenced input: memory CD4+ T cells from PBMCs. Indicated subset: CD45RA-negative fraction. The clonotype originates from a man aged 18 to 30 in good health. Some clones in this sample may be carry-over from other donors' samples. This chain links TRBV28 with TRBJ1-5, with a tentative D call TRBD1 (6 bases). CDR3 DNA: TGTGCCAGCACCCTCGGACAGAGCAATCAGCCCCAGCATTTT. It is translated as CASTLGQSNQPQHF.